What follows is one TCR beta chain and its context. Its antigen is as yet unknown. The V gene's germline CDR1 is MNHEY and CDR2 SMNVEV (reference sequence). Trimming removed 6 bases at V and 7 bases at J, with 12 bases between. CDR3 length equals 12 residues. This sample was included in a study of shared clonotypes between healthy human individuals. The wider study: Three CD4 naive, three CD4 memory, two CD8 naive and one CD8 memory plate were used per donor.

Authors' analysis steps: As immunoSEQ supplied junction-only sequences (without quality scores), filtering differed. The method was immunoSEQ multiplex PCR; TCRdb's version includes in-frame clones alone and lacks a portion of them. V and J calls and clone size follow that table, whereas D and trimming were derived from the DNA. The table lists 950,000 to 1,100,000 clones, 75% of them singletons. Regarding the study as a whole: In contrast to clonotypes shared by all four donors, non-shared clonotypes had lower generation probabilities. In the sorted subsets, rarefaction showed sequencing was incomplete despite large depth.

The clonotype comes from a man aged 18 to 30 in good health. The chain joins TRBV27 to TRBJ1-2; D gene ambiguous. Material: memory CD4+ T cells sorted from blood. Noted subset: CD45RA-negative fraction. CDR3 region: CASSPLSGGYTF. In DNA, the CDR3 is TGTGCCAGCAGCCCTTTATCCGGTGGCTACACCTTC.